A selection of T cell receptor beta chains follows, all from one sample in a study of CD8 T cells in Susac syndrome. A single record per CDR3 protein comes from TCRdb applying MiXCR to the immunoSEQ multiplex PCR reads. Of 110,000 or so distinct CDR3 sequences listed, roughly 95% are singletons. The material sequenced was CD4+ T cells from PBMCs. These receptor sequences come from a human donor in good health. CDR3s include the opening cysteine and the closing phenylalanine or tryptophan. D genes are given only for firm matches. Some rows have no size entry. The others give once, few or many, or a class for an expanded clone.

V gene	D gene	J gene	clone size	CDR3 DNA	CDR3 protein
TRBV27	-	TRBJ1-2	-	TGTGCCAGCCGCACACGGCCCACGGGTCTGGATGGCTACACCTTC	CASRTRPTGLDGYTF
TRBV6-5	TRBD2	TRBJ2-1	-	TGTGCCAGCAGTCGTAGCGGGAGGAGCAATGAGCAGTTCTTC	CASSRSGRSNEQFF
TRBV3-1	-	TRBJ2-1	-	TGTGCCAGCAGCCAAGATTCGAGGGAGATGAGGAATGAGCAGTTCTTC	CASSQDSREMRNEQFF
TRBV5-4	-	TRBJ2-5	-	TGTGCCAGCAGCTCGAGACAAGAGACCCAGTACTTC	CASSSRQETQYF
TRBV20-1	-	TRBJ2-6	-	TGCAGTGCTAGAGAGAGTGGTGGCGGGGCCAACGTCCTGACTTTC	CSARESGGGANVLTF
TRBV20-1	-	TRBJ2-7	-	TGCAGTGCTAAAGAACTAGACCACGAGCAGTACTTC	CSAKELDHEQYF
TRBV20-1	-	TRBJ2-7	-	TGCAGTGCCTGGGGAGTCCACGAGCAGTACTTC	CSAWGVHEQYF
TRBV3-1	-	TRBJ2-7	once	TGTGCCAGCAGCCAAGATTTGGGACTTGGCGAGCAGTACTTC	CASSQDLGLGEQYF
TRBV4-2	-	TRBJ1-5	-	TGTGCCAGCAGCGCGGGACCTTTACGGGGCCGGCCCCAGCATTTT	CASSAGPLRGRPQHF
TRBV20-1	-	TRBJ2-3	-	TGCAGTGCTGCGACAGATACGCAGTATTTT	CSAATDTQYF
TRBV3-1	-	TRBJ2-5	-	TGTGCCAGCAGCCAAGCGGAGACCCAGTACTTC	CASSQAETQYF
TRBV4-1	TRBD2	TRBJ2-7	-	TGCGCCAGCAGCCAGGGGCTAGCGGAGAGCTCCTACGAGCAGTACTTC	CASSQGLAESSYEQYF
TRBV28	-	TRBJ2-7	-	TGTGCCAGCAGTTGGTCCTACGAGCAGTACTTC	CASSWSYEQYF
TRBV29-1	TRBD2	TRBJ2-6	-	TGCAGCGTTGGGAAGGGAGGGTCCTCTGGGGCCAACGTCCTGACTTTC	CSVGKGGSSGANVLTF
TRBV3-1	-	TRBJ2-1	-	TGTGCCAGCAGCCCACCTATAGAAGTAGTCCCCTACAATGAGCAGTTCTTC	CASSPPIEVVPYNEQFF
TRBV12-3/TRBV12-4	-	TRBJ2-7	-	TGTGCCAGCAGAAGCATGGACTCGAAGCAGTACTTC	CASRSMDSKQYF
TRBV6-1	-	TRBJ1-2	-	TGTGCCAGCAGTGAAGGTATACAGAGGGATGGCTACACCTTC	CASSEGIQRDGYTF
TRBV19	TRBD1	TRBJ1-2	-	TGTGCCAGTAGTACGTCCGGGACAGGGATCGTCTATGGCTACACCTTC	CASSTSGTGIVYGYTF
TRBV6-6	-	TRBJ1-3	-	TGTGCCAGCAGTGAGCTTTACTCTGGAAACACCATATATTTT	CASSELYSGNTIYF
TRBV4-1	-	TRBJ1-2	-	TGCGCCAGCAGGCAGGGGAATGGCTACACCTTC	CASRQGNGYTF
TRBV25-1	-	TRBJ1-1	-	TGTGCCAGCAGTGAATATAACAGAGACACTGAAGCTTTCTTT	CASSEYNRDTEAFF
TRBV5-6	-	TRBJ2-3	-	TGTGCCAGCAGCTCCCGGATGGGGTCCTTCACAGATACGCAGTATTTT	CASSSRMGSFTDTQYF
TRBV25-1	-	TRBJ2-7	-	TGTGCCAGCAGGAGCTCCTACGAGCAGTACTTC	CASRSSYEQYF
TRBV30	TRBD2	TRBJ2-1	-	TGTGCCTGGATGTCGCGGGGGAACTCCTACAATGAGCAGTTCTTC	CAWMSRGNSYNEQFF
TRBV5-6	TRBD1	TRBJ1-1	-	TGTGCCAGCAGCCCCAATGGAGGACAGGTTGGGACTGAAGCTTTCTTT	CASSPNGGQVGTEAFF
TRBV30	-	TRBJ2-7	-	TGTGCCTGGAGTAGGTGGGGGGGCGACGAGCAGTACTTC	CAWSRWGGDEQYF
TRBV30	-	TRBJ1-6	-	TGTGCCTGGAGTGTACAATCTGGGGGTAATTCACCCCTCCACTTT	CAWSVQSGGNSPLHF
TRBV6-5	-	TRBJ2-7	-	TGTGCCAGCAGTTACTCAGCCCTGGTAGGTGAGCAGTACTTC	CASSYSALVGEQYF
TRBV29-1	-	TRBJ2-7	-	TGCAGCGTGGCCACTAGAAGCGGTGCCTACGAGCAGTACTTC	CSVATRSGAYEQYF
TRBV5-5	-	TRBJ2-6	-	TGTGCCAGCAGCTTGATTATAGGTTCCTCTGGGGCCAACGTCCTGACTTTC	CASSLIIGSSGANVLTF
TRBV28	TRBD1	TRBJ2-7	-	TGTGCCAGCAGTGCATCCGGGACAGGGGGCCGTGGGCAGTACTTC	CASSASGTGGRGQYF
TRBV7-9	-	TRBJ2-2	-	TGTGCCAGCAGCTACCGACAGCCTTCGAACACCGGGGAGCTGTTTTTT	CASSYRQPSNTGELFF
TRBV29-1	TRBD1	TRBJ2-7	-	TGCAGCGTTACTCGGGACAGATACCATTCCTCCTACGAGCAGTACTTC	CSVTRDRYHSSYEQYF
TRBV5-1	TRBD1	TRBJ2-2	-	TGCGCCAGCAGCTTGGCCACAGGGGGCAACACCGGGGAGCTGTTTTTT	CASSLATGGNTGELFF
TRBV24-1	-	TRBJ2-3	-	TGTGCCACCAGTGGTGCCTCAGGGGCTACAGATACGCAGTATTTT	CATSGASGATDTQYF
TRBV2	TRBD2	TRBJ2-5	-	TGTGCCAGCAGACGTAGCGGGGGTGGACAAGAGACCCAGTACTTC	CASRRSGGGQETQYF
TRBV15	TRBD1	TRBJ1-5	-	TGTGCCACCAGCAGAGATATGGGGACAGTCTACAATCAGCCCCAGCATTTT	CATSRDMGTVYNQPQHF
TRBV20-1	-	TRBJ2-5	once	TGCAGTGTCCGGGGGGCGCATGAGACCCAGTACTTC	CSVRGAHETQYF
TRBV5-4	TRBD1	TRBJ2-1	-	TGTGCCAGCAGCTTGGCCGGGACAGGGGGCGCGGTAAATGAGCAGTTCTTC	CASSLAGTGGAVNEQFF
TRBV28	TRBD2	TRBJ2-7	-	TGTGCCAGCTCGACTAGCGGGACCTCCTACGAGCAGTACTTC	CASSTSGTSYEQYF
TRBV6-2/TRBV6-3	-	TRBJ2-7	-	TGTGCCAGCAGTTTCGGAAGGGGAGGTCACGAGCAGTACTTC	CASSFGRGGHEQYF
TRBV11-2	-	TRBJ2-7	-	TGTGCCAGCAGCCCAGGAGGACTAAACGAGCAGTACTTC	CASSPGGLNEQYF
TRBV20-1	-	TRBJ1-2	-	TGCAGTGCTAGAGGGGGATTCGGGTTTAGTGGCTACACCTTC	CSARGGFGFSGYTF
TRBV11-3	-	TRBJ2-7	few	TGTGCCAGCAGCTTAGACACTAGCGAGCAGTACTTC	CASSLDTSEQYF
TRBV9	TRBD1	TRBJ2-2	-	TGTGCCAGCAGCCCACAGGGGTCGAACACCGGGGAGCTGTTTTTT	CASSPQGSNTGELFF
TRBV3-1	TRBD2	TRBJ2-5	-	TGTGCCAGCAGCCACCTACTAGCGGGAGGAGGAGAGACCCAGTACTTC	CASSHLLAGGGETQYF
TRBV29-1	TRBD1	TRBJ2-5	-	TGCAGCGTTGTATTTTGGGACAGGGATGGAGAGACCCAGTACTTC	CSVVFWDRDGETQYF
TRBV20-1	TRBD2	TRBJ2-3	-	TGCAGTGCTAGAGAATGGCGGGAGGGTACAGATACGCAGTATTTT	CSAREWREGTDTQYF
TRBV20-1	TRBD1	TRBJ2-1	-	TGCAGTGCTACCCGGGGGACAGGGGCAGGGGATGAGCAGTTCTTC	CSATRGTGAGDEQFF
TRBV19	TRBD1	TRBJ1-1	-	TGTGCCAGTAGTATCCCAGGGGGGAACACTGAAGCTTTCTTT	CASSIPGGNTEAFF
TRBV2	-	TRBJ1-2	-	TGTGCCAGCAGAGAAACTTTCGGCTATGGCTACACCTTC	CASRETFGYGYTF
TRBV15	-	TRBJ2-5	-	TGTGCCACCAGCAGAGAGAGGGGAGAGACCCAGTACTTC	CATSRERGETQYF
TRBV3-1	-	TRBJ2-7	-	TGTGCCAGCAGCTTCGTAATGGGGGAGCAGTACTTC	CASSFVMGEQYF
TRBV18	TRBD1	TRBJ2-7	-	TGTGCCAGCTCAACCGACAGGGCCTACGAGCAGTACTTC	CASSTDRAYEQYF
TRBV5-6	-	TRBJ1-1	-	TGTGCCAGCAGCTTGTTCCAGAAGAACACTGAAGCTTTCTTT	CASSLFQKNTEAFF
TRBV27	-	TRBJ2-1	-	TGTGCCAGCAGAGACTGGTCAGGATCCAATCCCTACAATGAGCAGTTCTTC	CASRDWSGSNPYNEQFF
TRBV7-9	-	TRBJ2-5	-	TGTGCCAGCAGCTTAGGGGTCCAAGAGGCCCAGTACTTC	CASSLGVQEAQYF
TRBV27	TRBD1	TRBJ1-2	-	TGTGCCAGCAGTCCAACGGGACAGCTCTATGGCTACACCTTC	CASSPTGQLYGYTF
TRBV29-1	-	TRBJ1-1	-	TGCAGCGTTGATCAGGCGATGAACACTGAAGCTTTCTTT	CSVDQAMNTEAFF
TRBV4-1	TRBD1	TRBJ2-4	-	TGCGCCAGCAGCCAAGTTAGGGGGCGCTCAGACATTCAGTACTTC	CASSQVRGRSDIQYF